Shown below are 11 T cell receptor beta chains from a single sample sequenced in a study of cytomegalovirus exposure and HLA in healthy donors. This table comes from immunoSEQ multiplex PCR, and its TCRdb copy is limited to in-frame clones, with some not included. The sample includes roughly 100,000 clones, around 85% of them seen just once. Sequencing used PBMCs. Source of these receptors: a man aged 18 to 30 in good health and CMV-seropositive.

The chain carries TRBV6-5 and TRBJ2-7; TRBD2 agrees at 7 bases. V was pared by 2 bases and J by 2 bases, with 3 bases of the junction left unmatched. The germline gives CDR1 MNHEY, CDR2 SVGAGI. The CDR3 is made up of 14 amino acids. The CDR3, as DNA: TGTGCCAGCAGTTACGGACTAGGAGCCTACGAGCAGTACTTC. It translates to CASSYGLGAYEQYF.

The CDR3 protein is CSAATATEAFF. The DNA for the CDR3 is TGCAGTGCTGCTACAGCTACTGAAGCTTTCTTT. The chain has TRBV20-1 and TRBJ1-1; D is unresolved. Deletions cut 5 bases from V and 5 bases from J, with 9 bases between. CDR1 is DFQATT, CDR2 SNEGSKA, per germline (reference sequence). This CDR3 is built from 11 residues.

The J gene is TRBJ1-1, the V gene TRBV30; the D is unclear. CDR3 length: 13 amino acids. Trimming shortened V by 3 bases and J by 0 bases, and 8 bases separated the two germline ends. Per germline, CDR1 GTSNPN and CDR2 SVGIG (reference sequence). CDR3 amino acids: CAWSLQLNTEAFF. The CDR3 DNA reads TGTGCCTGGAGCCTACAGCTGAACACTGAAGCTTTCTTT.

This clone was recorded a few times. The V call is TRBV19, the J call TRBJ2-3; 10 bases line up with TRBD2. The J segment lost 2 bases and the V segment lost 4 bases, leaving 9 bases of the junction unmatched. Germline CDR1 LNHDA, CDR2 SQIVND (reference sequence). The CDR3 runs 17 residues. CDR3 coding DNA: TGTGCCAGTAGTAGGCCCCTGCTAGCGGGGGACACAGATACGCAGTATTTT. Its protein product is CASSRPLLAGDTDTQYF.

The V call is TRBV10-3, the J call TRBJ1-4; D may be TRBD1 (6 bases). The length of the CDR3 is 15 residues. Trimming took 0 bases from V and 7 from J, leaving 12 bases between them. Germline CDR1 is ENHRY and CDR2 is SYGVKD. This CDR3 is CAISESSGGLEKLFF. The CDR3 nucleotides read TGTGCCATCAGTGAGTCCTCGGGGGGGCTTGAAAAACTGTTTTTT.

This clone came up once. The gene calls are TRBV19 and TRBJ2-1, with D possibly being TRBD2 (6 bases). V lost 3 bases to trimming and J lost 7 bases, with 22 bases between them. The CDR3 has 17 amino acids. The germline V gene encodes CDR1 LNHDA and CDR2 SQIVND (reference sequence). CDR3 nucleotides: TGTGCCAGTAGTATGACGTTGCTAGCGCGAAGGGGTAATGAGCAGTTCTTC. This encodes CASSMTLLARRGNEQFF.

This sequence joins TRBV7-5 and TRBJ2-7; TRBD1 reflects the table's D call only, with no check against the DNA. TRBV7-5 counts as a pseudogene. CDR3 size: 12 residues. CDR3 bases: TGTGTCAGAAGCACGAAAGGGGTCGAGCAGTACGTC. Its translation is CVRSTKGVEQYV.

The chain carries TRBV7-9 and TRBJ2-5, with 12 bases aligning to TRBD2. Germline V lookup: CDR1 SEHNR, CDR2 FQNEAQ (reference sequence). The CDR3 runs 16 residues. The ends lost 4 bases at V and 4 bases at J; junction bases unmatched: 7. The CDR3 sequence is CASSSRLAGAVETQYF. CDR3 in DNA: TGTGCCAGCAGCTCCAGACTAGCGGGAGCGGTAGAGACCCAGTACTTC.

The CDR3 region has the DNA TGTGCCAGCAGGACAGGGATTGGTGGGGAGCTGTTTTTT. It yields the protein CASRTGIGGELFF. The chain joins TRBV27 to TRBJ2-2, with 7 bases that match TRBD1. Germline V gene sequence: CDR1 MNHEY, CDR2 SMNVEV (reference sequence). The CDR3 sequence is 13 residues long. Trimming cost V 6 bases and J 8 bases; bases outside gene matches: 6.

The CDR3 sequence is CASSQELGIYSNQPQHF. For the CDR3, the DNA is TGCGCCAGCAGCCAAGAACTAGGGATTTATAGCAATCAGCCCCAGCATTTT. The rearrangement joins TRBV4-1 to TRBJ1-5; unclear D gene. CDR3 length equals 17 residues. With 0 bases removed from V and 0 bases from J, the gap between germline ends came to 12 bases. Germline assignment: CDR1 MGHRA and CDR2 YSYEKL.

The chain combines TRBV5-1 with TRBJ2-1; 8 bases match TRBD2. This CDR3 has 14 residues. V dropped 5 bases and J dropped 4; count of bases not matched to a gene: 5. The germline V gene encodes CDR1 SGHRS and CDR2 YFSETQ. The CDR3 sequence: CASSIGGVYNEQFF. In DNA form, the CDR3 reads TGCGCCAGCAGTATCGGGGGGGTTTACAATGAGCAGTTCTTC.